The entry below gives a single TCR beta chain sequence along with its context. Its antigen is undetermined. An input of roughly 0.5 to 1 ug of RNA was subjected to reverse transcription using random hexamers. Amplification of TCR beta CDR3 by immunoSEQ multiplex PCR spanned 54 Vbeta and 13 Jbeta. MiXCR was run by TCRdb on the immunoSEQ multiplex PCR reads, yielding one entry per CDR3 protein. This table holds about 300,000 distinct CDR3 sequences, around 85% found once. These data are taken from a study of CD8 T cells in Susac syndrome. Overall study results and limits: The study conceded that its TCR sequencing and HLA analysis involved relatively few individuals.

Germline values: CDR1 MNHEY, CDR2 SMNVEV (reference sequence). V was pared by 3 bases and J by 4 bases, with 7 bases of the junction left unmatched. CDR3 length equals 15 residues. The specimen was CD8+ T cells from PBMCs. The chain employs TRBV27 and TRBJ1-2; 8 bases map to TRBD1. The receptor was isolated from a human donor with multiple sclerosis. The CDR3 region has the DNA TGTGCCAGCAGTTTCTCCAGGGGGCTTACCTATGGCTACACCTTC. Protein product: CASSFSRGLTYGYTF.